This T cell receptor (beta chain) is from a study of T cell responses to AZD1222 COVID-19 vaccine. Study-level points and caveats: Within unmutated variant regions lay the reported targets of nearly half of spike-specific TCRs.

The CDR3 runs to 16 residues. The germline V gene has CDR1 SGHNT and CDR2 YENEEA. The ends lost 1 base at V and 5 bases at J; junction bases unmatched: 8. Repertoires were generated with immunoSEQ multiplex PCR, while TCRdb's copy carries only in-frame clones and drops some. The table has about 180,000 clones, over 75% seen once. A note on this clone: No antigen is known for it.

Sequenced material: peripheral blood, taken on day 0 of AZD1222 vaccination. The rearrangement links TRBV11-3 to TRBJ1-2; the match to TRBD1 covers 9 bases. This clonotype was sampled from an adult in good health. The CDR3 reads CASSLGGQGTHYGYTF. The CDR3 DNA reads TGTGCCAGCAGCTTAGGGGGACAGGGAACCCATTATGGCTACACCTTC.